The clone carrying this T cell receptor beta chain was picked up many times. Its matching antigen is unknown. Profiling relied on immunoSEQ multiplex PCR, and the TCRdb table lists in-frame clones only, not all of them. The table records 100,000 to 150,000 clones, around four fifths of them present only once. Collection occurred without any documented infections or immune events in donors. Trimming shortened V by 1 base and J by 0 bases, and 14 bases separated the two germline ends. CDR3 length: 17 residues. CDR1 is SGHRS, CDR2 YFSETQ, per germline. The sample belongs to a study of identifying expanded T cells in peripheral blood. General study results and limits: Differentially abundant clones: about 1.3 between replicates, approximately 16 at about 13 days, over 18 at four. Clone count variance between roughly 2-week samples rose with total template count.

What was sequenced was blood. The sequence was obtained from a person between 18 and 75 years old in good health. The genes are TRBV5-1 and TRBJ2-1, with D perhaps matching TRBD2 (5 bases). The CDR3 nucleotides are TGCGCCAGCAGCTTGAAGCTGGACTTGCGCTCCTACAATGAGCAGTTCTTC. This translates into CASSLKLDLRSYNEQFF.